This T cell receptor (beta chain) was profiled in a study of tissue T cells after allogeneic stem cell transplantation. Sequencing was performed with immunoSEQ multiplex PCR; in TCRdb, only in-frame clones are kept and a portion is missing. The data hold more than 45,000 clones, with over 70% observed a single time. Study-level results: Within patients, tissue anatomy strongly shaped TCR repertoire composition. Blood and spleen captured only part of the tissue TCR repertoire. Few T cell clones were shared across patients, but motif clusters showed tissue-specific shared signatures.

As to this clone: Its antigen remains unknown. Gene names refer to mouse genes.

Sequences were obtained from sorted cells pooled from one or two spleens. The receptor was isolated from a pool of C57BL/6 mice in good health.

Partial CDR3 DNA: TGTGCCAGCAGCCAGGGGGTCACCGGGCAGCTCTAC. Translation: CASSQGVTGQLY. The whole CDR3 sequence reads CASSQGVTGQLYF. This sequence joins TRBV5 and TRBJ2-2, with D tentatively TRBD1 or TRBD2 (5 bases each). The CDR3 extends 1 residue past the end of the read, so its final part is completed from the germline J gene. The germline V gene encodes CDR1 LGHNA and CDR2 YNLKQL (reference sequence). Trimming took 3 bases from V and 4 from J, leaving 6 bases between them. CDR3 length: 13 residues.